A selection of T cell receptor beta chains follows, all from one sample in a study of T-cell memory formation after mild COVID-19. TCRdb used MiXCR to reprocess the 5' RACE reads, holding one entry per CDR3 protein. Of roughly 300,000 distinct CDR3 sequences listed, about a sixth are singletons. Source material: PBMCs or a T cell subset sorted from them (not recorded which). These receptors came from a man aged 18 to 30 who had mild COVID-19 (a few samples of this study predate the infection). Cell type and time point are not known. Both conserved end residues are part of each CDR3. Fields, in order: D gene, V gene, J gene, clone size, CDR3 DNA, CDR3 protein. D genes are given only for firm matches. Clone size is shown for a subset of rows, as once, few, many or a class of expanded clone.

d_gene: TRBD1; v_gene: TRBV2; j_gene: TRBJ1-2; abundance: NA; CDR3nt: TGTGCCAGCAGTGAACAGGGGGCGAATGGCTACACCTTC; CDR3aa: CASSEQGANGYTF
d_gene: NA; v_gene: TRBV10-3; j_gene: TRBJ1-2; abundance: few; CDR3nt: TGTGCCATCAGGAGCGGCCAGGACCTTAACTATGGCTACACCTTC; CDR3aa: CAIRSGQDLNYGYTF
d_gene: TRBD2; v_gene: TRBV7-8; j_gene: TRBJ2-5; abundance: NA; CDR3nt: TGTGCCAGCAGCGCCCGGGTAGCGGGGCCCCAAGAGACCCAGTACTTC; CDR3aa: CASSARVAGPQETQYF
d_gene: TRBD1; v_gene: TRBV6-5; j_gene: TRBJ2-7; abundance: NA; CDR3nt: TGTGCCAGCAGTTACCGGGGCCGGACAGGGTCTGAGCAGTACTTC; CDR3aa: CASSYRGRTGSEQYF
d_gene: NA; v_gene: TRBV29-1; j_gene: TRBJ2-1; abundance: NA; CDR3nt: TGCAGCATCGTGGGGCCGTACAATGAGCAGTTCTTC; CDR3aa: CSIVGPYNEQFF
d_gene: NA; v_gene: TRBV27; j_gene: TRBJ1-1; abundance: NA; CDR3nt: TGTGCCAGCAGTTTTTTCCCCCACAGGGCGGGGAACACTGAAGCTTTCTTT; CDR3aa: CASSFFPHRAGNTEAFF
d_gene: TRBD2; v_gene: TRBV7-9; j_gene: TRBJ2-3; abundance: few; CDR3nt: TGTGCCAGCAACCCTCTTTTGTGGGCGGGGGGCGACACAGATACGCAGTATTTT; CDR3aa: CASNPLLWAGGDTDTQYF
d_gene: TRBD1; v_gene: TRBV19; j_gene: TRBJ2-5; abundance: few; CDR3nt: TGTGCCAGTTCTCGCCGGGACAGTCAAGAGACCCAGTACTTC; CDR3aa: CASSRRDSQETQYF
d_gene: TRBD2; v_gene: TRBV6-5; j_gene: TRBJ2-7; abundance: NA; CDR3nt: TGTGCCAGCAGTTACTCGAATACGGGGGGTCCGGGCGAGCAGTACTTC; CDR3aa: CASSYSNTGGPGEQYF
d_gene: NA; v_gene: TRBV2; j_gene: TRBJ2-5; abundance: NA; CDR3nt: TGTGCCAGCAGTGAAGGGCGCCGGAACGGAGAGACCCAGTACTTC; CDR3aa: CASSEGRRNGETQYF
d_gene: NA; v_gene: TRBV4-1; j_gene: TRBJ1-2; abundance: once; CDR3nt: TGCGCCAGCAGCCAAGCCCCCTCCTCGGGGCTCGTCTATGGCTACACCTTC; CDR3aa: CASSQAPSSGLVYGYTF
d_gene: TRBD2; v_gene: TRBV28; j_gene: TRBJ2-3; abundance: NA; CDR3nt: TGTGCCAGCAGTTCTCCTGGACTAGCGGGGTCAGATACGCAGTATTTT; CDR3aa: CASSSPGLAGSDTQYF
d_gene: NA; v_gene: TRBV27; j_gene: TRBJ2-2; abundance: few; CDR3nt: TGTGCCACCGCCAAGGGGGTGAACACCGGGGAGCTGTTTTTT; CDR3aa: CATAKGVNTGELFF
d_gene: TRBD1; v_gene: TRBV12-3/TRBV12-4; j_gene: TRBJ1-1; abundance: few; CDR3nt: TGTGCCAGCAGTACGGGACAGGGGGTCCTTGAAGCTTTCTTT; CDR3aa: CASSTGQGVLEAFF
d_gene: TRBD1; v_gene: TRBV4-3; j_gene: TRBJ1-6; abundance: few; CDR3nt: TGCGCCAGCAGCCAAGAGTCCGGACAGGGGAATTCACCCCTCCACTTT; CDR3aa: CASSQESGQGNSPLHF
d_gene: TRBD1; v_gene: TRBV7-9; j_gene: TRBJ2-6; abundance: NA; CDR3nt: TGTGCCAGCAGCATGGGACAGGGGGCTGGGGCCAACGTCCTGACTTTC; CDR3aa: CASSMGQGAGANVLTF
d_gene: NA; v_gene: TRBV28; j_gene: TRBJ1-2; abundance: few; CDR3nt: TGTGCCAGCAGTCCCCCAGGGGCCCCCCACACGTATGGCTACACCTTC; CDR3aa: CASSPPGAPHTYGYTF